This TCR beta chain was found in a study of T cell changes during pregnancy in multiple sclerosis. Sequenced by immunoSEQ multiplex PCR; TCRdb stores in-frame clones only, minus some. Here the sample spans around 40,000 clones, approximately 90% being singletons. V gave up 8 bases and J gave up 2 bases, with 12 bases separating them. The germline V gene has CDR1 LGHNA and CDR2 YSLEER. The CDR3 runs 14 residues. The receptor's source is a female donor with multiple sclerosis, enrolled in a pregnancy study. The starting material was CD4+ T cells from peripheral blood mononuclear cells, obtained in the second trimester of pregnancy. The chain couples TRBV4-3 to TRBJ2-2; TRBD1 might be the D (5 bases). The CDR3 region has the DNA TGCGCCAGCGGCCGACAGACCAACACCGGGGAGCTGTTTTTT. Its protein is CASGRQTNTGELFF.